This TCR beta chain comes out of a study of T cells in Graves' hyperthyroidism and ophthalmopathy. Study findings and constraints: Ophthalmopathy got predicted by the model a median about 6.5 months before its onset.

A lack of ophthalmopathy progression within 18 months defined stable Graves' hyperthyroidism. V shed 1 base and J shed 3 bases, with 7 bases lying between them. Germline V gene lookup returns CDR1 SGHTA and CDR2 FQGTGA. The CDR3 has 14 amino acids. Comment on this clonotype: No antigen is known for it.

Researchers took RNA transcripts and amplified the TCR beta CDR3 regions from them. An initial round of RT-PCR targeting the TCR CDR3 relied on the HTBI primer set. TCRdb used MiXCR to reprocess the multiplex PCR reads, holding one entry per CDR3 protein. The sample lists hundreds of thousands of distinct CDR3 sequences; approximately 14% were seen once. The sequence was collected from a woman aged 18-30 years with Graves' hyperthyroidism. The chain has TRBV7-3 and TRBJ2-1, with a weak D call TRBD2 (5 bases). Sequenced: blood. The CDR3, as DNA: TGTGCCAGCAGCTTAATTGCGGGCTACAATGAGCAGTTCTTC. Its translation: CASSLIAGYNEQFF.